Below are 19 T cell receptor beta chains sequenced from a single sample in a study of spatial heterogeneity in lung cancer. As for time point: sample taken at primary tumor resection. TCRdb reanalysed the 5' RACE reads using MiXCR and keeps one entry per CDR3 protein. The table includes about 42,000 distinct CDR3 sequences, 6.5% to 7% detected once. Sample: PBMCs, taken at surgery. The receptors were gathered from a female donor with early-stage non-small cell lung cancer.

This clonotype was recorded a few times. J is TRBJ1-4 and V is TRBV5-1; possibly TRBD1 for D (5 bases). V was cut by 7 bases and J by 0 bases, with 10 bases left in between. Per germline, CDR1 SGHRS and CDR2 YFSETQ. CDR3 length: 14 amino acids. CDR3 sequence (DNA): TGCGCCAGCGCCGAGACAGCAACTAATGAAAAACTGTTTTTT. Its protein product is CASAETATNEKLFF. Supplemented by reference TRBV5-1 and TRBJ1-4, the full variable domain reads KAGVTQTPRYLIKTRGQQVTLSCSPISGHRSVSWYQQTPGQGLQFLFEYFSETQRNKGNFPGRFSGRQFSNSRSEMNVSTLELGDSALYLCASAETATNEKLFFGSGTQLSVL.

Many counts were recorded for this clonotype. This sequence joins TRBV4-1 and TRBJ2-1; 7 nucleotides line up with TRBD2. Looked up from germline, CDR1 is MGHRA and CDR2 is YSYEKL. V lost 4 bases, J lost 2 bases, and 14 bases stayed unmatched. This CDR3 contains 18 residues. Written as DNA, the CDR3 is TGCGCCAGCAGCCTCGCCCAGCTAGCGGCATCGACCTACAATGAGCAGTTCTTC. This codes for CASSLAQLAASTYNEQFF.

This clonotype was counted a few times. This sequence joins TRBV20-1 and TRBJ2-3; TRBD2 is a possible D gene (6 bases). The CDR3 loop spans 15 amino acids. Germline assignment: CDR1 DFQATT and CDR2 SNEGSKA (reference sequence). Trimming removed 5 bases from V and 1 base from J, with 16 bases in between. Here the CDR3 DNA reads TGCAGTGCTGGGGATCTCCGCGGGGGCACAGATACGCAGTATTTT. Its translation: CSAGDLRGGTDTQYF.

This clonotype was counted only a few times. V usage is TRBV18 and J usage is TRBJ1-1, with TRBD1 identical over 7 bases. With V trimmed by 6 bases and J by 1 base, 11 bases remained unmatched. The germline CDR1 and CDR2 sequences are KGHSH and LQKENI. The CDR3 has 16 amino acids. The chain's CDR3 is CASSRGQLATNTEAFF. The CDR3 DNA reads TGTGCCAGCTCCCGGGGACAGCTTGCGACGAACACTGAAGCTTTCTTT.

The table lists this clonotype with many counts. The V gene is TRBV6-2 or TRBV6-3, the J gene TRBJ1-2; D call uncertain. V was clipped by 7 bases and J by 3 bases, with 9 bases between them. CDR1 MNHEY and CDR2 SVGEGT come from the germline V gene. The CDR3 runs 12 residues. The chain's CDR3 is CASNGPDYGYTF. The CDR3, as DNA: TGTGCCAGCAACGGGCCGGACTATGGCTACACCTTC.

Only a few counts were recorded for this clonotype. The chain combines TRBV5-1 with TRBJ2-1; no reliable D call. V was trimmed by 4 bases and J by 6 bases, leaving 17 bases between them. The CDR3 runs 15 residues. Per germline, CDR1 SGHRS and CDR2 YFSETQ. In nucleotides, the CDR3 is TGCGCCAGCAGCCCCACGGGCAGGTCGCCCAATGAGCAGTTCTTC. Protein sequence: CASSPTGRSPNEQFF.

This clonotype was seen ten or more times. This sequence joins TRBV12-3 or TRBV12-4 and TRBJ2-7, with a weak D call TRBD1 (6 bases). The CDR3 is made up of 14 amino acids. With 1 base removed from V and 0 bases from J, the gap between germline ends came to 7 bases. The chain's CDR3 is CASSLGDISYEQYF. The CDR3 DNA follows: TGTGCCAGCAGTTTAGGGGACATCTCCTACGAGCAGTACTTC.

The rearrangement links TRBV12-3 or TRBV12-4 to TRBJ2-7; 14 bases align to TRBD2. Losses at the gene ends were 5 bases for V and 2 bases for J; bases not matched to a gene: 14. The CDR3 contains 19 residues. The CDR3 is CASSPQTSGGVYLPYEQYF. In DNA form, the CDR3 reads TGTGCCAGCAGTCCCCAGACTAGCGGGGGGGTCTACCTACCCTACGAGCAGTACTTC.

A remark on this clonotype: Relative to the germline gene, one junction end is altered; a read error may explain this. This chain uses TRBV7-7 with TRBJ2-1; TRBD2 agrees at 8 bases. Germline V gene lookup returns CDR1 SSHAT and CDR2 FNYEAQ (reference sequence). The CDR3 runs 13 residues. The CDR3 reads CASSSGLGNEQFF. The CDR3 DNA follows: TGTGCTAGCAGCTCGGGACTAGGGAATGAGCAGTTCTTC.

This clonotype has a handful of counts. The rearrangement joins TRBV20-1 to TRBJ2-3, with TRBD2 matching over 7 bases. This CDR3 is built from 14 residues. V shed 0 bases, J shed 4 bases, and the junction held 4 bases outside the gene matches. CDR1 is DFQATT, CDR2 SNEGSKA, per germline (reference sequence). Written as DNA, the CDR3 is TGCAGTGCTAGAGATCGTCGGGGGGCAGATACGCAGTATTTT. Residues: CSARDRRGADTQYF.

This clonotype occurred many times. This rearrangement joins TRBV18 to TRBJ2-3, with 8 positions matching TRBD1. The CDR3 has 15 residues. The junction had 6 bases not matched to a gene; V was cut back by 3 bases and J by 4 bases. The germline V gene has CDR1 KGHSH and CDR2 LQKENI. CDR3 sequence: CASSPWTGSADTQYF. As DNA, the CDR3 is TGTGCCAGCTCACCCTGGACAGGGAGTGCAGATACGCAGTATTTT. Variable domain in full (rest from reference TRBV18 and TRBJ2-3): NAGVMQNPRHLVRRRGQEARLRCSPMKGHSHVYWYRQLPEEGLKFMVYLQKENIIDESGMPKERFSAEFPKEGPSILRIQQVVRGDSAAYFCASSPWTGSADTQYFGPGTRLTVL.

This clonotype was recorded many times. This chain uses TRBV7-9 with TRBJ1-1; D call uncertain. CDR1 and CDR2 from the germline V gene are SEHNR and FQNEAQ (reference sequence). The germline V and J ends were trimmed by 4 bases and 5 bases, with 11 bases remaining between them. The CDR3 has 13 residues. CDR3 DNA: TGTGCCAGCAGCTCGGAGGGTGTAACTGAAGCTTTCTTT. Protein sequence: CASSSEGVTEAFF.

In this sample, this clonotype turned up a few times. The rearrangement uses TRBV5-6 and TRBJ2-2; TRBD1 or TRBD2 may be the D gene (5 bases each). Germline assignment: CDR1 SGHDT and CDR2 YYEEEE. Trimming removed 3 bases at V and 7 bases at J, with 16 bases between. The CDR3 length is 15 residues. This chain's CDR3 is CASSSAPEGFGELFF. The DNA of the CDR3 is TGTGCCAGCAGCTCGGCCCCCGAGGGGTTCGGGGAGCTGTTTTTT.

This clonotype was seen at least ten times. The chain recombines TRBV9 with TRBJ2-7; D may be TRBD2 (6 bases). This CDR3 spans 15 amino acids. Germline V CDR1 and CDR2: SGDLS, YYNGEE. V was trimmed by 2 bases and J by 4 bases, leaving 16 bases between them. The CDR3: CASSVSGGAGYEQYF. CDR3 coding DNA: TGTGCCAGCAGCGTTAGCGGAGGAGCAGGGTACGAGCAGTACTTC. Variable domain in full (rest from reference TRBV9 and TRBJ2-7): DSGVTQTPKHLITATGQRVTLRCSPRSGDLSVYWYQQSLDQGLQFLIQYYNGEERAKGNILERFSAQQFPDLHSELNLSSLELGDSALYFCASSVSGGAGYEQYFGPGTRLTVT.

The rearrangement uses TRBV20-1 and TRBJ2-5, with D maybe TRBD2 (6 bases). The CDR3 runs 14 residues. V was trimmed by 6 bases and J by 1 base, leaving 15 bases between them. Germline lookup yields CDR1 DFQATT and CDR2 SNEGSKA (reference sequence). The CDR3: CSAGRPGLQETQYF. CDR3 in DNA: TGCAGTGCAGGAAGGCCGGGACTCCAAGAGACCCAGTACTTC.

This clonotype was recorded many times. J is TRBJ1-5 and V is TRBV27; no clear D gene. The ends were cut back, 2 bases at V and 6 bases at J, with 14 bases in the middle. Per germline, CDR1 MNHEY and CDR2 SMNVEV (reference sequence). This CDR3 has 15 residues. The CDR3 nucleotides read TGTGCCAGCAGTTTAACCGGGGATGATCTTCAGCCCCAGCATTTT. Residues: CASSLTGDDLQPQHF.

In this sample, this clonotype turned up many times. The V call is TRBV5-1, the J call TRBJ2-3, with 13 bases identical to TRBD2. CDR3 length: 15 amino acids. J gave up 3 bases and V 4 bases, and 2 bases lay outside the gene matches. Germline-derived CDR1 and CDR2 are SGHRS and YFSETQ. Here the CDR3 DNA reads TGCGCCAGCAGCAGGGGACTAGCGGGAACAGATACGCAGTATTTT. Its protein product is CASSRGLAGTDTQYF.

This clonotype was recorded many times. The chain recombines TRBV20-1 with TRBJ1-1; D uncertain. The V end lost 3 bases, the J end lost 1 base, and 15 bases lay between the germline ends. Germline loops: CDR1 DFQATT, CDR2 SNEGSKA (reference sequence). The CDR3 contains 15 residues. The CDR3 is CSARRPGPSNTEAFF. For the CDR3, the DNA is TGCAGTGCTAGGAGACCTGGTCCCTCGAACACTGAAGCTTTCTTT.

This clonotype was detected a few times. The J gene is TRBJ2-7, the V gene TRBV6-1, with 9 bases aligning to TRBD1. CDR1 is MNHNS and CDR2 is SASEGT in the germline V gene. The CDR3 runs 13 residues. The ends lost 6 bases at V and 2 bases at J; junction bases unmatched: 2. This CDR3 is CASRRQGAYEQYF. CDR3 nucleotides: TGTGCCAGCAGGAGACAGGGGGCCTACGAGCAGTACTTC.